The T cell receptor beta chain described here comes from a study of T cell responses to AZD1222 COVID-19 vaccine. Whole-study results and caveats: Unmutated variant regions are reportedly the target of nearly half of TCRs that are spike-specific.

The assay was immunoSEQ multiplex PCR, and TCRdb's table has in-frame clones only and misses some. The sample has 75,000 to 100,000 clones, more than 75% seen once. This clone appeared a few times. Antigen specificity is unknown. Germline V gives CDR1 SGHDT, CDR2 YYEEEE. V gave up 5 bases and J gave up 3 bases; unmatched junction bases: 17. This CDR3 comprises 18 residues. J is TRBJ1-2 and V is TRBV5-6; 9 bases match TRBD1. The sequenced sample was peripheral blood, obtained on day 0 of AZD1222 vaccination. The sequence was obtained from an adult in good health. The CDR3 coding sequence is TGTGCCAGCAGGCCCCTGGACAGGGGTTTTGTGGGAGACTATGGCTACACCTTC. As protein: CASRPLDRGFVGDYGYTF.